Below are 17 T cell receptor beta chains sequenced from a single sample in a study of blood T cell repertoires in COVID-19. TCRdb keeps only in-frame clones here, not all; method: immunoSEQ multiplex PCR. The table lists 210,000 or so clones, roughly 85% of them singletons, with 10% to 13% in the top ten. The specimen sequenced was PBMCs or T cells enriched from blood (not recorded which). These receptors all come from a man between 25 and 39 years old who had recovered from COVID-19.

The V and J genes are TRBV11-2 and TRBJ2-2, with 8 positions matching TRBD1. The germline V gene has CDR1 SGHAT and CDR2 FQNNGV. This CDR3 spans 16 amino acids. J lost 4 bases, V lost 5 bases, and 9 bases had no gene match. The DNA for the CDR3 is TGTGCCAGCAGCCCGTGGACAGGGACGACCACCGGGGAGCTGTTTTTT. Translating it yields CASSPWTGTTTGELFF.

This clone has only one observation. The chain combines TRBV7-8 with TRBJ1-3; no clear D gene. Germline-derived CDR1 and CDR2 are SGHVS and FQNEAQ. The CDR3 is made up of 15 amino acids. V lost 6 bases and J lost 2, with 14 bases in between. DNA for the CDR3: TGTGCCAGCAGTTACGGGGTAACTCCTGGAAACACCATATATTTT. Residues: CASSYGVTPGNTIYF.

The chain links TRBV30 to TRBJ2-1, with 9 nucleotides matching TRBD1. Germline-derived CDR1 and CDR2 are GTSNPN and SVGIG (reference sequence). The trim removed 0 bases at V and 8 bases at J, leaving 8 bases unmatched. The length of the CDR3 is 15 residues. For the CDR3, the DNA is TGTGCCTGGAGTGTTCCGGGACAGGGTATCGATGAGCAGTTCTTC. Encoded protein: CAWSVPGQGIDEQFF.

The genes are TRBV7-2 and TRBJ2-3; 16 bases agree with TRBD2. Germline lookup yields CDR1 SGHTA and CDR2 FQGNSA. The CDR3 extends over 18 amino acids. Trimming cost V 5 bases and J 0 bases; bases outside gene matches: 5. CDR3 region: CASSPGLAGGLSTDTQYF. DNA of the CDR3: TGTGCCAGCAGCCCGGGACTAGCGGGGGGGCTCAGCACAGATACGCAGTATTTT.

The chain uses TRBV24-1 and TRBJ2-7; TRBD1 agrees at 10 bases. Trimming at V came to 3 bases and at J to 2 bases, leaving 6 bases not matched to a gene. The germline V gene has CDR1 KGHDR and CDR2 SFDVKD. CDR3 size: 16 residues. The CDR3, as DNA: TGTGCCACCAGTGATGTGGGGACAGGGGCGGCCTACGAGCAGTACTTC. Translated, it gives CATSDVGTGAAYEQYF.

The V call is TRBV24-1, the J call TRBJ2-1, with D possibly TRBD2 on 6 matching bases. CDR3 length equals 16 residues. The germline CDR1 and CDR2 sequences are KGHDR and SFDVKD. V lost 1 base to trimming and J lost 0 bases, with 9 bases between them. The CDR3: CATSDFGGISYNEQFF. The CDR3 DNA is TGTGCCACCAGTGATTTTGGAGGGATCTCCTACAATGAGCAGTTCTTC.

The chain employs TRBV5-1 and TRBJ2-7; 8 nucleotides line up with TRBD1. The CDR3 is 14 residues long. The germline CDR1 and CDR2 sequences are SGHRS and YFSETQ. V shed 0 bases and J 2 bases; nucleotides not matched to a gene: 1. In DNA, the CDR3 is TGCGCCAGCAGCTTGGACAGGGGGACCTACGAGCAGTACTTC. This translates into CASSLDRGTYEQYF.

The rearrangement uses TRBV30 and TRBJ1-5, with D uncertain. V lost 1 base to trimming and J lost 4 bases, with 8 bases between them. This CDR3 has 13 residues. From germline, CDR1 is GTSNPN and CDR2 SVGIG (reference sequence). CDR3 bases: TGTGCCTGGAGTGGGACTGAGAATCAGCCCCAGCATTTT. It specifies CAWSGTENQPQHF. Combining the CDR3 with reference TRBV30 and TRBJ1-5 gives the whole variable domain SQTIHQWPATLVQPVGSPLSLECTVEGTSNPNLYWYRQAAGRGLQLLFYSVGIGQISSEVPQNLSASRPQDRQFILSSKKLLLSDSGFYLCAWSGTENQPQHFGDGTRLSIL.

The V call is TRBV3-1 (or the pseudogene TRBV3-2), the J call TRBJ1-4; D is ambiguous. CDR1 is LGHDT and CDR2 is YNNKEL in the germline V gene (reference sequence). Between the trimmed V and J ends, which lost 2 bases and 7 bases, there was a span of 14 bases. The length of the CDR3 is 15 residues. CDR3 bases: TGTGCCAGCAGCCAAAGCGGGTATGAAGGTGAAAAACTGTTTTTT. It codes for CASSQSGYEGEKLFF.

CDR3 nucleotide sequence: TGTGCCAGCAGCTTCGACAGGGCCCACGAGCAGTACTTC. Its protein product is CASSFDRAHEQYF. The rearrangement joins TRBV5-8 to TRBJ2-7, with TRBD1 identical over 7 bases. The V gene's germline CDR1 is SGHTS and CDR2 YDEGEE. The V segment lost 2 bases and the J segment 5 bases; nucleotides outside the gene matches: 4. The CDR3 has 13 residues.

This chain uses TRBV5-4 with TRBJ2-7, with 10 bases aligning to TRBD2. The CDR3 contains 13 residues. V dropped 5 bases and J dropped 8; count of bases not matched to a gene: 7. Germline assignment: CDR1 SGHNT and CDR2 YYREEE (reference sequence). CDR3 bases: TGTGCCAGCAGTTTAGCGGGAGGTAAGAAGCAGTACTTC. Its protein is CASSLAGGKKQYF.

This rearrangement joins TRBV5-1 to TRBJ2-1, with D possibly being TRBD2 (5 bases). Trimming took off 0 bases at V and 3 bases at J, with 10 bases between the two ends. Per the germline V gene, CDR1 is SGHRS and CDR2 is YFSETQ. This CDR3 contains 15 residues. DNA for the CDR3: TGCGCCAGCAGCTTGGATGTGACTAACTACAATGAGCAGTTCTTC. As protein: CASSLDVTNYNEQFF.

The V call is TRBV30, the J call TRBJ2-7, with D maybe TRBD1 (5 bases). Germline values: CDR1 GTSNPN, CDR2 SVGIG (reference sequence). V gave up 1 base and J gave up 6 bases, with 10 bases separating them. The CDR3 length is 12 residues. This CDR3 is CAWSATVGEQYF. CDR3 in DNA: TGTGCCTGGAGTGCGACAGTGGGCGAGCAGTACTTC.

The gene calls are TRBV4-3 and TRBJ1-3; D perhaps matches TRBD1 (5 bases). The germline V and J ends were trimmed by 5 bases and 4 bases, with 15 bases remaining between them. The CDR3 loop spans 15 amino acids. Germline assignment: CDR1 LGHNA and CDR2 YSLEER. CDR3 loop: CASSDGSRGGNTIYF. CDR3 bases: TGCGCCAGCAGCGACGGATCAAGGGGCGGAAACACCATATATTTT.

The chain uses TRBV9 and TRBJ1-6, with no clear D. With 4 bases removed from V and 9 bases from J, the gap between germline ends came to 11 bases. CDR3 size: 13 residues. CDR1 SGDLS and CDR2 YYNGEE come from the germline V gene. CDR3: CASSSNIGSPLHF. The CDR3 DNA is TGTGCCAGCAGCTCCAATATCGGTTCACCCCTCCACTTT. Variable domain in full (rest from reference TRBV9 and TRBJ1-6): DSGVTQTPKHLITATGQRVTLRCSPRSGDLSVYWYQQSLDQGLQFLIQYYNGEERAKGNILERFSAQQFPDLHSELNLSSLELGDSALYFCASSSNIGSPLHFGNGTRLTVT.

The chain recombines TRBV4-2 with TRBJ1-2; TRBD1 matches 8 bases. J was trimmed by 8 bases and V by 4 bases; bases with no gene match: 6. The germline V gene encodes CDR1 LGHNA and CDR2 YNFKEQ. CDR3 length: 13 amino acids. The CDR3 DNA reads TGTGCCAGCAGCCCCGGACAGGGACTAGGCTACACCTTC. Its translation is CASSPGQGLGYTF.

The genes are TRBV7-9 and TRBJ1-1; 9 bases agree with TRBD1. CDR3 length equals 14 residues. The trim removed 4 bases at V and 2 bases at J, leaving 2 bases unmatched. Per germline, CDR1 SEHNR and CDR2 FQNEAQ (reference sequence). CDR3 region: CASSWGQGNTEAFF. CDR3 DNA sequence: TGTGCCAGCAGCTGGGGACAGGGTAACACTGAAGCTTTCTTT.